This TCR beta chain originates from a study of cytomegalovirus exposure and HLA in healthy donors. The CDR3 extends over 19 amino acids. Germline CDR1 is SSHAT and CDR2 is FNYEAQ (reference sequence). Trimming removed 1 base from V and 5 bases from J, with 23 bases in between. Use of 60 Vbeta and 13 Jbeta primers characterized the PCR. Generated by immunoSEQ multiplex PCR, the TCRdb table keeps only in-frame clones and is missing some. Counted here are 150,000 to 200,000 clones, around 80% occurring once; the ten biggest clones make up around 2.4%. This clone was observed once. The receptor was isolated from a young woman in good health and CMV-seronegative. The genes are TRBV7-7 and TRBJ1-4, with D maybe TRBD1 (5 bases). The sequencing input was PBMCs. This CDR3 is CASSLEGLGSRVTNEKLFF. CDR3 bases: TGTGCCAGCAGCTTAGAGGGCTTAGGGTCCAGGGTAACGAATGAAAAACTGTTTTTT. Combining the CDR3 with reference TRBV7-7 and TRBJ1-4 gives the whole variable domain GAGVSQSPRYKVTKRGQDVTLRCDPISSHATLYWYQQALGQGPEFLTYFNYEAQPDKSGLPSDRFSAERPEGSISTLTIQRTEQRDSAMYRCASSLEGLGSRVTNEKLFFGSGTQLSVL.